This record concerns one T cell receptor (beta chain) sequence. Its cognate antigen is unknown. This entry comes from a study of blood T cells in healthy people across ages. For the study at large: Per two T cells, about one barcoded beta molecule was captured through template switching. Study findings and constraints: Diversity estimates drawn from one million T cells were deemed underestimates. Fewer expanded clones and more diversity marked long-lived versus aged donors.

The second PCR ran roughly 7 to 11 cycles with a sample-barcoded 5' primer and J-beta primers. TCRdb passed the 5' RACE reads through MiXCR, listing each CDR3 protein once. The sample holds about a million distinct CDR3 sequences, roughly 50% seen once. Drawn from each donor were roughly 10 milliliters of peripheral blood. V lost 5 bases and J 10 bases, leaving 18 bases between the germline ends. In germline, CDR1 is MNHEY, CDR2 SMNVEV (reference sequence). This CDR3 comprises 15 residues. The clonotype originates from a man between 25 and 39 years old in good health. Sequencing was performed on blood. V is TRBV27 and J is TRBJ1-6; tentative D call: TRBD1 (5 bases). The CDR3 nucleotides are TGTGCCAGCAGTCCCCGGGGAGGGGAAGCCTCACCCCTCCACTTT. Its protein is CASSPRGGEASPLHF.